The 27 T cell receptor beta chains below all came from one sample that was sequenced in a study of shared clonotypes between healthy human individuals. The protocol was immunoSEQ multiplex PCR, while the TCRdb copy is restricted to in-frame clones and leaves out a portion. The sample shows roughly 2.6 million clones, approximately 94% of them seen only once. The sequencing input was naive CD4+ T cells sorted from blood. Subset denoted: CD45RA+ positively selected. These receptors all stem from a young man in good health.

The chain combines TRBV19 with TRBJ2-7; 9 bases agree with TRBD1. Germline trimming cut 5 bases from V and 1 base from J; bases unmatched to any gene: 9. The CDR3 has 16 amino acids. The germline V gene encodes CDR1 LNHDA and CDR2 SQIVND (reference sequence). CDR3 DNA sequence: TGTGCCAGTAGTTATGGGACAGGGAAGAAGTCCTACGAGCAGTACTTC. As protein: CASSYGTGKKSYEQYF. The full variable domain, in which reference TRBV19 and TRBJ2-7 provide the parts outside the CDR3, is DGGITQSPKYLFRKEGQNVTLSCEQNLNHDAMYWYRQDPGQGLRLIYYSQIVNDFQKGDIAEGYSVSREKKESFPLTVTSAQKNPTAFYLCASSYGTGKKSYEQYFGPGTRLTVT.

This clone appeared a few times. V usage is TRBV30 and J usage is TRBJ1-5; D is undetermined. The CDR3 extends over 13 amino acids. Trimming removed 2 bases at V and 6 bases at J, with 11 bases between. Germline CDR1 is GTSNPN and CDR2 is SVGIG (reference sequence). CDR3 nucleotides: TGTGCCTGGAGTACTACCTTAGGTCAGCCCCAGCATTTT. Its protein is CAWSTTLGQPQHF.

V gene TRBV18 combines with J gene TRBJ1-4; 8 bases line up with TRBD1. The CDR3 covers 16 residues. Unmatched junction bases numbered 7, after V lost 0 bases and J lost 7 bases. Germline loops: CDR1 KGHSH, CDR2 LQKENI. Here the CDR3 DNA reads TGTGCCAGCTCACCACCGTCAGGGGGCATGATTGAAAAACTGTTTTTT. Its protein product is CASSPPSGGMIEKLFF.

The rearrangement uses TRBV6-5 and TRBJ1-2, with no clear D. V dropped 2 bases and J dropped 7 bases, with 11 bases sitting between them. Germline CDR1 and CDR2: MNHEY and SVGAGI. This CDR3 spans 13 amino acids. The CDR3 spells CASSYRGSGGYTF. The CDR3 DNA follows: TGTGCCAGCAGTTACCGAGGATCTGGTGGCTACACCTTC.

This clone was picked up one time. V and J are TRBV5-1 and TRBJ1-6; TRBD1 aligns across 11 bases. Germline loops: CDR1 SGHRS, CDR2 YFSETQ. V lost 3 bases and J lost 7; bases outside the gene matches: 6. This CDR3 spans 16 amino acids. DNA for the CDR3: TGCGCCAGCAGCTCCGGGACAGGGGGAGTGAATTCACCCCTCCACTTT. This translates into CASSSGTGGVNSPLHF. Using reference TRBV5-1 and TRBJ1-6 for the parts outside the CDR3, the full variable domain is KAGVTQTPRYLIKTRGQQVTLSCSPISGHRSVSWYQQTPGQGLQFLFEYFSETQRNKGNFPGRFSGRQFSNSRSEMNVSTLELGDSALYLCASSSGTGGVNSPLHFGNGTRLTVT.

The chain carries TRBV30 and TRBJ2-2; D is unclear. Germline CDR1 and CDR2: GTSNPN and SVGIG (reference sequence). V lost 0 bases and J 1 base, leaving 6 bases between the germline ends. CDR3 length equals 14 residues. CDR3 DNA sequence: TGTGCCTGGAGTGTACGAGTGAACACCGGGGAGCTGTTTTTT. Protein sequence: CAWSVRVNTGELFF. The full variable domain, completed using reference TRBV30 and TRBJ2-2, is SQTIHQWPATLVQPVGSPLSLECTVEGTSNPNLYWYRQAAGRGLQLLFYSVGIGQISSEVPQNLSASRPQDRQFILSSKKLLLSDSGFYLCAWSVRVNTGELFFGEGSRLTVL.

The CDR3 coding sequence is TGTGCCAGCACCACCCTAGAGGGGGTGAAGTTTTTT. Protein product: CASTTLEGVKFF. The rearrangement joins TRBV6-6 to TRBJ2-2; weak D call: TRBD1 (6 bases). This CDR3 has 12 residues. V lost 7 bases, J lost 16 bases, and 19 bases lay in between. Germline V gives CDR1 MNHNY, CDR2 SVGAGI (reference sequence).

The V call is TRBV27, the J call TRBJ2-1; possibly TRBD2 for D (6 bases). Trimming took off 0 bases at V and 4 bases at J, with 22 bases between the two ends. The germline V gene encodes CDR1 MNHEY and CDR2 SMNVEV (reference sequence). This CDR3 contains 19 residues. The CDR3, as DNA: TGTGCCAGCAGTTTATCTTTCTACGGGACTTCTCCCCTGTACAATGAGCAGTTCTTC. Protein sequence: CASSLSFYGTSPLYNEQFF.

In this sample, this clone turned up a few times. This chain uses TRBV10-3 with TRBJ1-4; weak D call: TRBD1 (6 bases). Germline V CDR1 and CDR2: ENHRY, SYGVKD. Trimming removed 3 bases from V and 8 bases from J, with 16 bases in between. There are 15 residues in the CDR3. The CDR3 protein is CAISDDRSDREKLFF. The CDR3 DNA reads TGTGCCATCAGTGATGACAGGTCCGATCGGGAAAAACTGTTTTTT.

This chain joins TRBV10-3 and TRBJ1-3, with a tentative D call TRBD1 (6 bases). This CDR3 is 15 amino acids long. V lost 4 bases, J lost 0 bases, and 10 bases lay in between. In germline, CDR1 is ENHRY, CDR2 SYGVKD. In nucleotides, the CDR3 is TGTGCCATCAGTGCAGGGGCTGACTCTGGAAACACCATATATTTT. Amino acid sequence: CAISAGADSGNTIYF.

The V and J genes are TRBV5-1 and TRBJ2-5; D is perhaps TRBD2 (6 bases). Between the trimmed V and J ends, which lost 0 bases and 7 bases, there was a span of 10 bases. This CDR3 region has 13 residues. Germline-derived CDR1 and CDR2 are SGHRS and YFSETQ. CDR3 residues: CASSLDPEGTQYF. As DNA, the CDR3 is TGCGCCAGCAGCTTGGACCCGGAGGGGACCCAGTACTTC.

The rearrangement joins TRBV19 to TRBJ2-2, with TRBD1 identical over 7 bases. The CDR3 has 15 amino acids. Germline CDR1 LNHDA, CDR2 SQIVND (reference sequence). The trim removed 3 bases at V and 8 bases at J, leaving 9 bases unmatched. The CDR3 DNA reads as TGTGCCAGTAGTATTGGCCAGGGGGTTGGTGGGGAGCTGTTTTTT. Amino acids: CASSIGQGVGGELFF.

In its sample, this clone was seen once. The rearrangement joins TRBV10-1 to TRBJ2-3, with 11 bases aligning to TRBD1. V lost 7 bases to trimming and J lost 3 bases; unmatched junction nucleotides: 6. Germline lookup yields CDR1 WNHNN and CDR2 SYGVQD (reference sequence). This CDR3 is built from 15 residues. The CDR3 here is CASTAGTGGTDTQYF. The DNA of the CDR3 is TGCGCCAGCACCGCCGGGACAGGGGGAACAGATACGCAGTATTTT.

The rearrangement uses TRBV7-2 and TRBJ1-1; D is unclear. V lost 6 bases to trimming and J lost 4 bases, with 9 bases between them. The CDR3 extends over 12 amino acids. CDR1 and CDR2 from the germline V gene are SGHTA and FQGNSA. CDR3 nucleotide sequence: TGTGCCAGCAGTCCCATAATCACTGAAGCTTTCTTT. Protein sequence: CASSPIITEAFF.

CDR3 residues: CASRRAAGSTGELFF. In DNA, the CDR3 is TGTGCCAGCAGGAGGGCGGCGGGGAGCACCGGGGAGCTGTTTTTT. The chain recombines TRBV5-4 with TRBJ2-2; a possible D gene is TRBD2 (6 bases). The CDR3 loop spans 15 amino acids. Germline V CDR1 and CDR2: SGHNT, YYREEE (reference sequence). Trimming took off 5 bases at V and 4 bases at J, with 15 bases between the two ends.

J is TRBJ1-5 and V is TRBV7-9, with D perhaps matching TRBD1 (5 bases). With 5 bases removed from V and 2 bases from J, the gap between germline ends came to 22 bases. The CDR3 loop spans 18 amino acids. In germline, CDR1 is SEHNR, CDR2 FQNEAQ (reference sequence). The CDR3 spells CASSPNPGGVWGNQPQHF. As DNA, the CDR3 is TGTGCCAGCAGCCCTAACCCGGGAGGGGTCTGGGGCAATCAGCCCCAGCATTTT.

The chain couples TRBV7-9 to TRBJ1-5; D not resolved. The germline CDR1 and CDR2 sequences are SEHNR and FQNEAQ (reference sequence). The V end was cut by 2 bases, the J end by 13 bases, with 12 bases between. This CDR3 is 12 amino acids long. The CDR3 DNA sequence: TGTGCCAGCAGCTTACAGGATTTAGCGCAGCATTTT. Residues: CASSLQDLAQHF. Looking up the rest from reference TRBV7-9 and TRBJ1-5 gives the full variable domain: DTGVSQNPRHKITKRGQNVTFRCDPISEHNRLYWYRQTLGQGPEFLTYFQNEAQLEKSRLLSDRFSAERPKGSFSTLEIQRTEQGDSAMYLCASSLQDLAQHFGDGTRLSIL.

The CDR3 spells CAISESLAGVVNGELFF. The DNA for the CDR3 is TGTGCCATCAGTGAGTCCCTAGCGGGAGTGGTGAACGGGGAGCTGTTTTTT. The chain has TRBV10-3 and TRBJ2-2; 10 bases map to TRBD2. The CDR3 spans 17 residues. The germline V gene encodes CDR1 ENHRY and CDR2 SYGVKD. Trimming removed 0 bases from V and 7 bases from J; junction bases left unmatched: 8.

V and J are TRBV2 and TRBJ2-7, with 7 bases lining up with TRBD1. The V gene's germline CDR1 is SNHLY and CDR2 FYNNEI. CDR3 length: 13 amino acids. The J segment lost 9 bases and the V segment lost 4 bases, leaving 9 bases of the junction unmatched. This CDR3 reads CASSGDRALAQYF. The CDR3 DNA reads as TGTGCCAGCAGTGGGGACAGAGCCTTAGCGCAGTACTTC.

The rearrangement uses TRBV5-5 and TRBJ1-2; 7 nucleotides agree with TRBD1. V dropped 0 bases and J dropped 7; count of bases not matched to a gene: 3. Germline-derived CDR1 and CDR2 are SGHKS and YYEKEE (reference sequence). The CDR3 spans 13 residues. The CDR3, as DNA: TGTGCCAGCAGCTTGGAGGGGGCCAGTGGCTACACCTTC. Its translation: CASSLEGASGYTF.

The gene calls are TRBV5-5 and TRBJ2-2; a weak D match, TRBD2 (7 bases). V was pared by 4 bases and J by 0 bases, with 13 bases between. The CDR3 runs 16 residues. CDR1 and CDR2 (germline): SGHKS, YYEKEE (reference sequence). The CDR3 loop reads CASSLHGGPNTGELFF. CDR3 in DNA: TGTGCCAGCAGCCTGCACGGGGGGCCGAACACCGGGGAGCTGTTTTTT. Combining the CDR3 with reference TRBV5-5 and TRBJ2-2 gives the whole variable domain DAGVTQSPTHLIKTRGQQVTLRCSPISGHKSVSWYQQVLGQGPQFIFQYYEKEERGRGNFPDRFSARQFPNYSSELNVNALLLGDSALYLCASSLHGGPNTGELFFGEGSRLTVL.

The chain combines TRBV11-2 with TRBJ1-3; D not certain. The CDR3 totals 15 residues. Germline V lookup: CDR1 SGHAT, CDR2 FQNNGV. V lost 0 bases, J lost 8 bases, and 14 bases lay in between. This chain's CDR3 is CASSLEAGRVDTIYF. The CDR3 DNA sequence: TGTGCCAGCAGCTTAGAAGCAGGTCGGGTTGACACCATATATTTT.

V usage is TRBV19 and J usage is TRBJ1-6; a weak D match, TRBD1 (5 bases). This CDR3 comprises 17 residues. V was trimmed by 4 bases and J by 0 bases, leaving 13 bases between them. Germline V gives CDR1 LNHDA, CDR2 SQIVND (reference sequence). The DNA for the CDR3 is TGTGCCAGTAGTAGTCCCCCAGGGAGCTCCTATAATTCACCCCTCCACTTT. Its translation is CASSSPPGSSYNSPLHF.

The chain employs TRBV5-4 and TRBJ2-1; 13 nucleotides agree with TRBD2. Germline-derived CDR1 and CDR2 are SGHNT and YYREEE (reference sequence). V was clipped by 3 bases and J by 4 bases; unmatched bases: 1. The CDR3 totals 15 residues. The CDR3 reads CASSSTSGGYNEQFF. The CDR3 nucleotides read TGTGCCAGCAGCTCGACTAGCGGGGGGTACAATGAGCAGTTCTTC.

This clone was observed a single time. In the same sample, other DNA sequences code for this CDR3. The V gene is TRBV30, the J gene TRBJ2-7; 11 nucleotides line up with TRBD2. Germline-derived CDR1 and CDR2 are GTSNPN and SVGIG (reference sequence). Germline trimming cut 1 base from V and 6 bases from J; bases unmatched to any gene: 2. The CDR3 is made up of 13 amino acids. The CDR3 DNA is TGTGCCTGGAGTGGGCTAGCGGGAGGCGAGCAGTACTTC. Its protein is CAWSGLAGGEQYF.

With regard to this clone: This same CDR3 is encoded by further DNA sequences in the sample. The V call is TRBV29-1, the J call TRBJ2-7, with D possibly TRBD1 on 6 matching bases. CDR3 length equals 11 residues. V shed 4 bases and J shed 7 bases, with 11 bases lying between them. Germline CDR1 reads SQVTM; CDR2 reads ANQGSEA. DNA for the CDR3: TGCAGCGTTGCCAGGGGCGGTGAGCAGTACTTC. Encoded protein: CSVARGGEQYF.

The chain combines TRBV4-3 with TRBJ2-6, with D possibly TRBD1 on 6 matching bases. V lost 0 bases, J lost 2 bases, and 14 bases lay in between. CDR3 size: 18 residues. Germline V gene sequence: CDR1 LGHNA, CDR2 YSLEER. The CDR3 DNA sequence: TGCGCCAGCAGCCAAGATTTGGGACACAGAACTGGGGCCAACGTCCTGACTTTC. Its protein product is CASSQDLGHRTGANVLTF.